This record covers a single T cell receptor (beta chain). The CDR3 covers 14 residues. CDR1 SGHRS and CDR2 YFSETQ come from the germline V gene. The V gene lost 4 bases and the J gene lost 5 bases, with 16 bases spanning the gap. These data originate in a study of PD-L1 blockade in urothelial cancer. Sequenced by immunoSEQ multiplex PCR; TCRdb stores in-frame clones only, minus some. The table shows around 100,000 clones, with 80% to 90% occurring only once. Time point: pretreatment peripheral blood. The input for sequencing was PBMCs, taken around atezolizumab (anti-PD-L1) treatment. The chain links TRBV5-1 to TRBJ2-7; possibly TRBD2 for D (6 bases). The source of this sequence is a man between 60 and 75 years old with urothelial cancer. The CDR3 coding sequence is TGCGCCAGCAGCCTCCCGGGCGGGAAAAACGAGCAGTACTTC. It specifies CASSLPGGKNEQYF.